The 24 T cell receptor beta chains below were found in one sample sequenced in a study of cytomegalovirus exposure and HLA in healthy donors. Researchers ran the PCR with 60 Vbeta and 13 Jbeta primers. Measured with immunoSEQ multiplex PCR; TCRdb has only the in-frame clones, and not every one. Among about 200,000 clones listed, 80% to 85% were seen once. Sequencing was carried out using PBMCs. These TCRs come from a woman aged 40 to 49 in good health and CMV-seronegative.

The chain combines TRBV12-5 with TRBJ2-7; 10 bases are a match to TRBD2. The CDR3 covers 15 residues. The germline V gene has CDR1 LGHNT and CDR2 FRNRAP. V shed 4 bases and J 2 bases; nucleotides not matched to a gene: 5. As DNA, the CDR3 is TGTGCTAGTGGTTGGTTCCTAGCGGGGGCCTACGAGCAGTACTTC. It yields the protein CASGWFLAGAYEQYF.

This clone has more than one count but fewer than ten. This sequence joins TRBV27 and TRBJ2-1, with 9 positions matching TRBD2. This CDR3 region has 15 residues. V trimming: 5 bases; J trimming: 2 bases; junction bases outside the gene matches: 4. Germline loops: CDR1 MNHEY, CDR2 SMNVEV (reference sequence). The DNA of the CDR3 is TGTGCCAGCAGTGGGCTAGCGGGGCCCTACAATGAGCAGTTCTTC. This codes for CASSGLAGPYNEQFF.

V gene TRBV18 combines with J gene TRBJ1-2; 8 bases line up with TRBD1. CDR1 is KGHSH and CDR2 is LQKENI in the germline V gene. This CDR3 region has 15 residues. Trimming at V came to 4 bases and at J to 2 bases, leaving 6 bases not matched to a gene. In nucleotides, the CDR3 is TGTGCCAGCTCACTTTCCGGACAGGGAAACTATGGCTACACCTTC. Translated, it gives CASSLSGQGNYGYTF.

The chain links TRBV18 to TRBJ2-7; D is ambiguous. The ends were cut back, 0 bases at V and 1 base at J, with 10 bases in the middle. Germline V lookup: CDR1 KGHSH, CDR2 LQKENI. CDR3 length equals 15 residues. This CDR3 reads CASSPPGRPSYEQYF. CDR3 nucleotide sequence: TGTGCCAGCTCACCACCGGGCAGGCCTTCCTACGAGCAGTACTTC. The complete variable domain, with remaining parts taken from reference TRBV18 and TRBJ2-7, reads NAGVMQNPRHLVRRRGQEARLRCSPMKGHSHVYWYRQLPEEGLKFMVYLQKENIIDESGMPKERFSAEFPKEGPSILRIQQVVRGDSAAYFCASSPPGRPSYEQYFGPGTRLTVT.

The chain has TRBV9 and TRBJ1-2; 7 nucleotides line up with TRBD1. The junction had 5 bases not matched to a gene; V was cut back by 3 bases and J by 0 bases. CDR1 SGDLS and CDR2 YYNGEE come from the germline V gene. CDR3 length: 15 residues. The CDR3 reads CASSGGQHTNYGYTF. The CDR3 coding sequence is TGTGCCAGCAGCGGGGGACAGCATACTAACTATGGCTACACCTTC.

The rearrangement links TRBV2 to TRBJ2-7, with 9 bases fitting TRBD2. With 9 bases clipped from V and 0 bases from J, the junction kept 6 bases outside the gene matches. The CDR3 spans 14 residues. Germline-derived CDR1 and CDR2 are SNHLY and FYNNEI. CDR3 DNA sequence: TGTGCCAGTTTCAGCGGGAGGTTCTCCTACGAGCAGTACTTC. Protein sequence: CASFSGRFSYEQYF.

This chain links TRBV6-1 with TRBJ1-5; the match to TRBD1 covers 8 bases. Trimming removed 6 bases from V and 5 bases from J; junction bases left unmatched: 0. The CDR3 extends over 12 amino acids. Per the germline V gene, CDR1 is MNHNS and CDR2 is SASEGT. This CDR3 reads CASRQGDQPQHF. The CDR3 nucleotides read TGTGCCAGCAGACAGGGGGATCAGCCCCAGCATTTT.

The chain combines TRBV5-5 with TRBJ2-2, with TRBD2 matching over 8 bases. V lost 5 bases, J lost 3 bases, and 9 bases stayed unmatched. Germline CDR1 reads SGHKS; CDR2 reads YYEKEE (reference sequence). This CDR3 is built from 16 residues. The CDR3 DNA sequence: TGTGCCAGCAGTGAATTGGCGGGAGGCGACACCGGGGAGCTGTTTTTT. Translation: CASSELAGGDTGELFF.

About this clone itself: Other DNA sequences within the sample encode an identical CDR3. The J gene is TRBJ1-4, the V gene TRBV4-2; D is unresolved. CDR3 length: 17 amino acids. The germline gives CDR1 LGHNA, CDR2 YNFKEQ. Trimming removed 1 base from V and 1 base from J, with 13 bases in between. DNA of the CDR3: TGTGCCAGCAGCCAAGGGCGTGGCGGGAGAACTAATGAAAAACTGTTTTTT. The encoded protein is CASSQGRGGRTNEKLFF.

The genes are TRBV28 and TRBJ1-3; D may be TRBD1 (5 bases). Germline V lookup: CDR1 MDHEN, CDR2 SYDVKM. Deletions cut 2 bases from V and 2 bases from J, with 7 bases between. CDR3 length: 14 amino acids. The CDR3: CASSLLGAGNTIYF. In DNA form, the CDR3 reads TGTGCCAGCAGTTTACTAGGGGCTGGAAACACCATATATTTT.

This chain joins TRBV27 and TRBJ1-1, with D unresolved. Trimming took off 3 bases at V and 1 base at J, with 6 bases between the two ends. The CDR3 sequence is 13 residues long. Germline V gene lookup returns CDR1 MNHEY and CDR2 SMNVEV (reference sequence). The CDR3 spells CASSFRWNTEAFF. The CDR3 coding sequence is TGTGCCAGCAGTTTTCGGTGGAACACTGAAGCTTTCTTT.

The gene calls are TRBV18 and TRBJ1-5; D unresolved. CDR3 length: 13 amino acids. V lost 0 bases and J 9 bases, leaving 9 bases between the germline ends. The V gene's germline CDR1 is KGHSH and CDR2 LQKENI. Here the CDR3 reads CASSPPGTGPQHF. CDR3 bases: TGTGCCAGCTCACCACCGGGTACGGGGCCCCAGCATTTT.

This rearrangement joins TRBV19 to TRBJ1-2, with D possibly being TRBD1 (5 bases). Germline values: CDR1 LNHDA, CDR2 SQIVND (reference sequence). Trimming shortened V by 1 base and J by 7 bases, and 10 bases separated the two germline ends. The CDR3 contains 13 residues. The CDR3 is CASSIGYGGGYTF. CDR3 DNA: TGTGCCAGTAGTATAGGATACGGGGGTGGCTACACCTTC.

The J gene is TRBJ2-3, the V gene TRBV5-1, with D maybe TRBD1 (6 bases). Germline lookup yields CDR1 SGHRS and CDR2 YFSETQ. The CDR3 covers 14 residues. Deletions cut 1 base from V and 6 bases from J, with 12 bases between. Here the CDR3 reads CASSLQGTLDTQYF. The CDR3 nucleotides are TGCGCCAGCAGCTTGCAGGGGACGTTGGATACGCAGTATTTT.

This chain connects TRBV18 to TRBJ2-1; D uncertain. Per the germline V gene, CDR1 is KGHSH and CDR2 is LQKENI. Trimming shortened V by 3 bases and J by 2 bases, and 14 bases separated the two germline ends. CDR3 size: 16 residues. The CDR3 spells CASSPELLITYNEQFF. In nucleotides, the CDR3 is TGTGCCAGCTCACCGGAGTTGTTAATAACCTACAATGAGCAGTTCTTC.

V usage is TRBV28 and J usage is TRBJ2-5, with D maybe TRBD1 (5 bases). The ends were cut back, 2 bases at V and 3 bases at J, with 7 bases in the middle. This CDR3 spans 13 amino acids. Germline V CDR1 and CDR2: MDHEN, SYDVKM. CDR3 in amino acids: CASSLQTEETQYF. The CDR3 DNA follows: TGTGCCAGCAGTTTACAGACAGAAGAGACCCAGTACTTC.

The J gene is TRBJ2-3, the V gene TRBV30, with 8 bases that match TRBD1. The CDR3 has 13 amino acids. In germline, CDR1 is GTSNPN, CDR2 SVGIG (reference sequence). The V and J ends lost 2 bases and 4 bases, in that order; junction bases with no gene match: 2. CDR3 coding DNA: TGTGCCTGGAGTAACAGGGGGGCAGATACGCAGTATTTT. Its translation: CAWSNRGADTQYF.

J is TRBJ1-2 and V is TRBV6-6, with TRBD1 matching over 8 bases. The germline gives CDR1 MNHNY, CDR2 SVGAGI (reference sequence). This CDR3 is built from 13 residues. The V and J ends lost 4 bases and 8 bases, in that order; junction bases with no gene match: 6. Here the CDR3 DNA reads TGTGCCAGCAGTTTCCGGACAGGGCAGGGCTACACCTTC. Translation: CASSFRTGQGYTF.

The rearrangement joins TRBV7-2 to TRBJ2-3, with D possibly matching TRBD1 (6 bases). This CDR3 contains 14 residues. The V end lost 4 bases, the J end lost 2 bases, and 10 bases lay between the germline ends. Germline V gene sequence: CDR1 SGHTA, CDR2 FQGNSA. As DNA, the CDR3 is TGTGCCAGCAGCTCTCGACAGGACACAGATACGCAGTATTTT. It translates to CASSSRQDTDTQYF.

The chain recombines TRBV27 with TRBJ2-7, with D perhaps matching TRBD1 (6 bases). CDR1 and CDR2 (germline): MNHEY, SMNVEV (reference sequence). V was cut by 3 bases and J by 1 base, with 10 bases left in between. This CDR3 contains 14 residues. Here the CDR3 reads CASSLQGTSYEQYF. The DNA for the CDR3 is TGTGCCAGCAGTTTGCAGGGGACATCCTACGAGCAGTACTTC.

J is TRBJ2-1 and V is TRBV6-1, with TRBD2 matching over 12 bases. Looked up from germline, CDR1 is MNHNS and CDR2 is SASEGT. The CDR3 spans 13 residues. The J segment lost 12 bases and the V segment lost 3 bases, leaving 3 bases of the junction unmatched. The CDR3 DNA sequence: TGTGCCAGCAGTGAGGGACTAGCGGGTTCGCAGTTCTTC. Translating it yields CASSEGLAGSQFF.

The J gene is TRBJ2-7, the V gene TRBV10-3, with 11 bases identical to TRBD2. The trim removed 3 bases at V and 7 bases at J, leaving 2 bases unmatched. Germline V gives CDR1 ENHRY, CDR2 SYGVKD. The CDR3 contains 13 residues. The CDR3 DNA reads as TGTGCCATCAGTGAACTAGCGGGAGAAGAGCAGTACTTC. This encodes CAISELAGEEQYF.

The chain uses TRBV4-1 and TRBJ2-5, with 10 bases matching TRBD2. V was pared by 4 bases and J by 0 bases, with 2 bases of the junction left unmatched. The CDR3 runs 15 residues. Germline values: CDR1 MGHRA, CDR2 YSYEKL. As DNA, the CDR3 is TGCGCCAGCAGCCTTAGCGGGAGGAACCAAGAGACCCAGTACTTC. It specifies CASSLSGRNQETQYF.

J is TRBJ1-2 and V is TRBV15; D uncertain. The ends were cut back, 1 base at V and 8 bases at J, with 26 bases in the middle. In germline, CDR1 is LNHNV, CDR2 YYDKDF (reference sequence). CDR3 length equals 18 residues. CDR3 nucleotides: TGTGCCACCAGCAGAGCCCGGGCGGGGTATTCGGGCATGACCGGCTACACCTTC. It yields the protein CATSRARAGYSGMTGYTF.